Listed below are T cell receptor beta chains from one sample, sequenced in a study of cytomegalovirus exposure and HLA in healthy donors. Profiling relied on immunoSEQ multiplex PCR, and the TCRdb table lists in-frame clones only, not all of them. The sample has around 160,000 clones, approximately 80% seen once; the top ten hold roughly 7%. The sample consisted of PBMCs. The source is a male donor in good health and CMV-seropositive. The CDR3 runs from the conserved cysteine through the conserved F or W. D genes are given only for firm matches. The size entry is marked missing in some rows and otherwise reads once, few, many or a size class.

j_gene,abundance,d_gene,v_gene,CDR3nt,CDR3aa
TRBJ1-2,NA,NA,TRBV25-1,TGTGCCAGCAGCACCTCTTTTACAGGGTACGGACTTGACGATGGCTACACCTTC,CASSTSFTGYGLDDGYTF
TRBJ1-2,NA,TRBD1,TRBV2,TGTGCCAGCAGCCAGGACAGGGGGCGTAACTATGGCTACACCTTC,CASSQDRGRNYGYTF
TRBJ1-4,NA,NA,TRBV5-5,TGTGCCAGCAGCTTGGGACAGTCAACTAATGAAAAACTGTTTTTT,CASSLGQSTNEKLFF
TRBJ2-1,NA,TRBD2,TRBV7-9,TGTGCCAGCAGCTTTGGACTAGCGGCCGACAATGAGCAGTTCTTC,CASSFGLAADNEQFF
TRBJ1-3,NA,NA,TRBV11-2,TGTGCCACGACAGCCTCTGGAAACACCATATATTTT,CATTASGNTIYF
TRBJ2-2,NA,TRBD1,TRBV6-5,TGTGCCAGCAGTTTCCGGACAGGGACCGGGGAGCTGTTTTTT,CASSFRTGTGELFF
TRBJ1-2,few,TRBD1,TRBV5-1,TGCGCCAGCAGCTTGTCCGGGACAGGGTCCTATGGCTACACCTTC,CASSLSGTGSYGYTF
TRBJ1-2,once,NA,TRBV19,TGTGCCAGTAGTACGGGACAAGCATATGGCTACACCTTC,CASSTGQAYGYTF
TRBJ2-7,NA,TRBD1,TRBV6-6,TGTGCCAGCAGTTGGGGACAGGGTCCCTACGAGCAGTACTTC,CASSWGQGPYEQYF
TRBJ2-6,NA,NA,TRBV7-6,TGTGCCAGCAGCCTACAGAACGTCCTGACTTTC,CASSLQNVLTF
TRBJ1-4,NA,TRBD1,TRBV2,TGTGCCAGCAGACTGGACAGGGGAGGAGAAAAACTGTTTTTT,CASRLDRGGEKLFF
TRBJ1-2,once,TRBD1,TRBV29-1,TGCACCCCGGACAGGGTTGACTCTGGCTACACCTTC,CTPDRVDSGYTF
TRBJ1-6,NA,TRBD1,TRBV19,TGTGCCAGTAGTATACGGGACAGGGCCTCACCCCTCCACTTT,CASSIRDRASPLHF
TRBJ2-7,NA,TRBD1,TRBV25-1,TGTGCCAGCAGTGATGGGACAGGGCGCTACGAGCAGTACTTC,CASSDGTGRYEQYF
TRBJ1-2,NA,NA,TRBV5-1,TGCGCCAGCAGCTTGACAGGGAACGGAGGTTATGGCTACACCTTC,CASSLTGNGGYGYTF
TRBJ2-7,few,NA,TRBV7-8,TGTGCCAGCAGCTTAGTCGGAGGTTCGGCCGAGCAGTACTTC,CASSLVGGSAEQYF
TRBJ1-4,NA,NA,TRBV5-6,TGTGCCAGCAGCTCGGGAGGAGGGAATGAAAAACTGTTTTTT,CASSSGGGNEKLFF
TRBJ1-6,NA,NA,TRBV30,TGTGCCTGGACCCCCTACCCGGGGGAATTACGGTCACCCCTCCACTTT,CAWTPYPGELRSPLHF
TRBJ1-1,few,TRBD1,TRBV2,TGTGCCAGCAGTGAACAGGGGGCGAGCACTGAAGCTTTCTTT,CASSEQGASTEAFF
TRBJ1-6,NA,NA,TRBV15,TGTGCCACCAGCGAATTGACAGGATTGTATTCACCCCTCCACTTT,CATSELTGLYSPLHF
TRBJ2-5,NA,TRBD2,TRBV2,TGTGCCAGCAGTGAGTCTAGCGGGGGGATTGAAGAGACCCAGTACTTC,CASSESSGGIEETQYF
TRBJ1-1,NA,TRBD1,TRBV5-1,TGCGCCAGCAGCTTGGGATTAGGGCAGGGGGCGAATTTCGGCGATGAAGCTTTCTTT,CASSLGLGQGANFGDEAFF
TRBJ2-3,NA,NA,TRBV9,TGTGCCAGCAGCCCAGGGGCGAAGGGCACAGATACGCAGTATTTT,CASSPGAKGTDTQYF
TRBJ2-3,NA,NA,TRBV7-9,TGTGCCAGCAGCTTAAACCAGGGTTTGGATACGCAGTATTTT,CASSLNQGLDTQYF
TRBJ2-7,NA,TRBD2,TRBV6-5,TGTGCCAGCAGCCCGCTAGCGGGGGGTTCCTACGAGCAGTACTTC,CASSPLAGGSYEQYF
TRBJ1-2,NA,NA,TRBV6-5,TGTGCCAGCAACACGGGAGGGGATGGCTACACCTTC,CASNTGGDGYTF
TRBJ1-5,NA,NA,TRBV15,TGTGCCACCAGCAGAGATCTCGGGGGGTACGGACCCCAGCATTTT,CATSRDLGGYGPQHF
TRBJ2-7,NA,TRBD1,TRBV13,TGTGCCAGCAGTGATGGACAGGGAGTAAACGAGCAGTACTTC,CASSDGQGVNEQYF
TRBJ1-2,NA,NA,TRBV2,TGTGCCAGCAAAGGTTCCATACAGGTTCCGAGAGGCTACACCTTC,CASKGSIQVPRGYTF
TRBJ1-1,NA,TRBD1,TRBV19,TGTGCCAGTAGTATAGGACAGGGGAACACTGAAGCTTTCTTT,CASSIGQGNTEAFF
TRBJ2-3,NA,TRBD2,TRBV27,TGTGCCAGCCGTTTCGGGGGGGCTCCCTATAGCGGGGGGCCTAAAGATACGCAGTATTTT,CASRFGGAPYSGGPKDTQYF
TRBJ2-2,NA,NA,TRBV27,TGTGCCAGCAGTTTCGGAACAGTCGATGGCACCGGGGAGCTGTTTTTT,CASSFGTVDGTGELFF
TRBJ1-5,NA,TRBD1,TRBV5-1,TGCGCCAGCAGCCCGGGACAGGGGGCTTGGGGCAATCAGCCCCAGCATTTT,CASSPGQGAWGNQPQHF
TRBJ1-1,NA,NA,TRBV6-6,TGTGCCAGCATGGGACAAGGGGCTAGAACTGAAGCTTTCTTT,CASMGQGARTEAFF
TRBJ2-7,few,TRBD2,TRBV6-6,TGTGCCAGCAGTTACCCGGGGGGTGGGTACGAGCAGTACTTC,CASSYPGGGYEQYF
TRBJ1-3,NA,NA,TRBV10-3,TGTGCCATCAGTGGGTCGGGGGCCTCTGGAAACACCATATATTTT,CAISGSGASGNTIYF
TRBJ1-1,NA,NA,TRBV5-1,TGCGCCAGCAGCACCGGACAGACTGAGGCTTTCTTT,CASSTGQTEAFF
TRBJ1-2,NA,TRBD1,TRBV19,TGTGCCAGTAGCCGGACAGGTACTAACTATGGCTACACCTTC,CASSRTGTNYGYTF
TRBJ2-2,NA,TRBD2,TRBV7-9,TGTTCCAGCAGCTTGGGGACTAGCGGGGGTTCCACCGGGGAGCTGTTTTTT,CSSSLGTSGGSTGELFF
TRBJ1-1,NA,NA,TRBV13,TGTGCCAGCAGCTATGAAGGAGGTGGGAGCACTGAAGCTTTCTTT,CASSYEGGGSTEAFF
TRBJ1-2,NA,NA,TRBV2,TGTGCCAGCAGTGGGGAGGGACATGGCTACACCTTC,CASSGEGHGYTF
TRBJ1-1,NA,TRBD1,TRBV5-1,TGCGCCAGCAGCAAGGGGACAGGGAGCACTGAAGCTTTCTTT,CASSKGTGSTEAFF
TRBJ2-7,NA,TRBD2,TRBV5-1,TGCGCCAGCAGCCATCCCTTAGCGGGGGTTAACGAGCAGTACTTC,CASSHPLAGVNEQYF
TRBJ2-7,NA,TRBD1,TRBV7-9,TGTGCCAGCAGCTTAGTTGTGGCGAGGGACAGGGATGAGGGAGAGCAGTACTTC,CASSLVVARDRDEGEQYF
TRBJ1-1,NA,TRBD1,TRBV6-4,TGTGCCAGCGGGGGGGCAGGGGGCCGGAACACTGAAGCTTTCTTT,CASGGAGGRNTEAFF
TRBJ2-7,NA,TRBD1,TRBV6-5,TGTGCCAGCCGTCGGACAGGGAGCTACGAGCAGTACTTC,CASRRTGSYEQYF